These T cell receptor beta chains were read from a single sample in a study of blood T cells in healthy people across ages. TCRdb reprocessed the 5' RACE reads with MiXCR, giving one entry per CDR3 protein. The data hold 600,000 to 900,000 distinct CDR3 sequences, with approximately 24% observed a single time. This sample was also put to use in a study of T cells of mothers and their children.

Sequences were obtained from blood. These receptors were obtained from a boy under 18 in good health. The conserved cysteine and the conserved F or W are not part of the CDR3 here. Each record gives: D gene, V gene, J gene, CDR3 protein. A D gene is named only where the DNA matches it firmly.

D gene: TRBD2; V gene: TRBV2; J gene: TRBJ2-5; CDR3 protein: AWIGGGPYQGTQY
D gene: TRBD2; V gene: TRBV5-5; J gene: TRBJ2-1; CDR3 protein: ASSMGLAVYNEQF
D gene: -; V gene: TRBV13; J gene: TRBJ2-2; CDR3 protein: ASSSPFEGGANTGELF
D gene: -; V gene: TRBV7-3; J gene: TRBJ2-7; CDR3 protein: ASSRGQSAEQY
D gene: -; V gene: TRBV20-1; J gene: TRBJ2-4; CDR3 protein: SAGPTINIQY
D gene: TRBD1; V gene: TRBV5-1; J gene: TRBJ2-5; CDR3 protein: ASKQGTAQETQY
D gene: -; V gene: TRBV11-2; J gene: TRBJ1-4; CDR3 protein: ASSPYRQRDEKLF
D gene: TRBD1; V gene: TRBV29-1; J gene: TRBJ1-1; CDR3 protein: SVNTGTGGVEAF
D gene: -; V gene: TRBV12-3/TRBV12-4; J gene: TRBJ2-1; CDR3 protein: ASTLRGHNEQF
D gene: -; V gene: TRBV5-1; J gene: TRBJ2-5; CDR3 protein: ASSFDVETQY
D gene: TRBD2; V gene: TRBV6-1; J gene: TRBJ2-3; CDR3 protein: ASSAGGAGTDTQY
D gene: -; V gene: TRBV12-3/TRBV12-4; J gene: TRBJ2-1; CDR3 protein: ASSLGARNEQF
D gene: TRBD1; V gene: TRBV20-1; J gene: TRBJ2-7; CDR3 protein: SALTPGTGAYEQY
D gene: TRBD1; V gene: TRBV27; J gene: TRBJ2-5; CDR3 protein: TSSSGTGGVETQY
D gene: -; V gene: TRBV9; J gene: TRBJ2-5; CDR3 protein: ASSVTAAQETQY
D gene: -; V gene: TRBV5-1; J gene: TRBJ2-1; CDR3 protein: ASSLGLGSYNEQF
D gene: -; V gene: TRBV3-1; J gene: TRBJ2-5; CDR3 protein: ASGTSAGNFGTQY
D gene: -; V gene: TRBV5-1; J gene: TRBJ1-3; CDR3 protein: ASSGASSGNTIY
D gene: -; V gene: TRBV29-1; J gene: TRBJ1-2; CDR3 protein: SVDGLGARGYT
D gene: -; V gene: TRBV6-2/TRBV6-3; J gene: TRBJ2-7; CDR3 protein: ASSYLRQGGYEQY
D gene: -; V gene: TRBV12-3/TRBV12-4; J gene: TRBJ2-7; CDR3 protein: ASSQQGTNYEQY
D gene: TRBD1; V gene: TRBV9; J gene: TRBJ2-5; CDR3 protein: ASSLWTGGSETQY
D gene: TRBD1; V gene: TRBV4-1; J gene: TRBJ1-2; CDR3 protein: ASSQGAQGASNGYT
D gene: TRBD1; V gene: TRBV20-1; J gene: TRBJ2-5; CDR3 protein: SADGRTGGRETQY
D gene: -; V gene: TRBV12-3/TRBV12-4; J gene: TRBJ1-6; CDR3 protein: ASSLGFGGRYNSPLH
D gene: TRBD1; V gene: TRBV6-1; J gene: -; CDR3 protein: ASRATGDHEQY
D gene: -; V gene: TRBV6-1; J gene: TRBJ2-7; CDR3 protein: ASSERWGAVNEQY
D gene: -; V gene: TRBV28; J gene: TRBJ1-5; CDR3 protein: ASSFSTGQPQH
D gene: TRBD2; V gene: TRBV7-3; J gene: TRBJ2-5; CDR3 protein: ASSPSGGAPKTQY
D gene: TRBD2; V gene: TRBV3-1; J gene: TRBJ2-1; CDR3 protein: ASSHRGLAAYNEQF
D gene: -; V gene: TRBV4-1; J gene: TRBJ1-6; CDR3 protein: ASSQEEHPNSPLH
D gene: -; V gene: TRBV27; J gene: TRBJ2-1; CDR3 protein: ASSPPRRGSYNEQF
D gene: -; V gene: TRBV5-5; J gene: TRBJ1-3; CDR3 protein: ASSRLGGPSGNTIY
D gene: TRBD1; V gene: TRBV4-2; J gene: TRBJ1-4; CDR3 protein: ASSQGQGANEKLF
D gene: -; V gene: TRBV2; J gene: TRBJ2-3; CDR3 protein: ASRWTPDTQY
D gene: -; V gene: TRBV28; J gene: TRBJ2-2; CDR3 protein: ASTRGGLEGGELF
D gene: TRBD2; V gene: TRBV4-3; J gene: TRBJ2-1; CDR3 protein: ASSQENAGLWNEQF
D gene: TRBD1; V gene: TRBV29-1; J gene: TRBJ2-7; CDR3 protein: SVRTGRYEQY
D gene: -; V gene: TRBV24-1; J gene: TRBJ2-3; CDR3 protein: ATSDQGTGSDTQY
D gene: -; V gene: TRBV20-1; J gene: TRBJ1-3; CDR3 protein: SARHGKGNTIY